This entry lists 29 T cell receptor beta chains sequenced from one sample in a study of OX40 agonist ivuxolimab in advanced cancers. TCRdb's table, derived via immunoSEQ multiplex PCR, lists solely in-frame clones and lacks some. Here the sample spans approximately 54,000 clones, approximately 90% being singletons. The sample was CD4+ or CD8+ T cells sorted from blood, taken in a trial of the OX40 agonist ivuxolimab. The origin of the receptors is an adult with an advanced solid tumor such as melanoma, head and neck, liver or kidney cancer.

The chain recombines TRBV27 with TRBJ1-3; D is perhaps TRBD1 (6 bases). This CDR3 contains 14 residues. Trimming removed 8 bases at V and 4 bases at J, with 15 bases between. Germline lookup yields CDR1 MNHEY and CDR2 SMNVEV (reference sequence). The CDR3 region is CASRPGAEGNTIYF. The CDR3, as DNA: TGTGCCAGCCGACCGGGGGCGGAAGGAAACACCATATATTTT.

This sequence joins TRBV27 and TRBJ2-1; a weak D match, TRBD2 (6 bases). Per germline, CDR1 MNHEY and CDR2 SMNVEV (reference sequence). This CDR3 has 15 amino acids. The ends were cut back, 6 bases at V and 3 bases at J, with 15 bases in the middle. The CDR3 sequence is CASSPGVAVYNEQFF. In DNA form, the CDR3 reads TGTGCCAGCAGCCCCGGGGTAGCGGTCTACAATGAGCAGTTCTTC.

This sequence joins TRBV27 and TRBJ1-2, with D maybe TRBD1 (5 bases). The germline V gene has CDR1 MNHEY and CDR2 SMNVEV (reference sequence). CDR3 length equals 14 residues. V dropped 0 bases and J dropped 8 bases, with 13 bases sitting between them. CDR3 residues: CASSLSIGAGGYTF. For the CDR3, the DNA is TGTGCCAGCAGTTTATCGATTGGGGCGGGGGGCTACACCTTC.

This sequence joins TRBV27 and TRBJ2-7; tentatively, D is TRBD2 (5 bases). Trimming removed 7 bases at V and 2 bases at J, with 18 bases between. Germline V gene lookup returns CDR1 MNHEY and CDR2 SMNVEV (reference sequence). The CDR3 is 15 amino acids. The CDR3 region has the DNA TGTGCCAGCAAAGAGGAGGCGGAGTTGACCTACGAGCAGTACTTC. Amino acid sequence: CASKEEAELTYEQYF.

This clone was observed a single time. The V and J genes are TRBV27 and TRBJ2-5; 10 nucleotides agree with TRBD2. The better agreement between TRBJ2-7 and the DNA end casts doubt on the J call. Germline CDR1 reads MNHEY; CDR2 reads SMNVEV (reference sequence). The CDR3 consists of 15 residues. The CDR3 coding sequence is TGTGCCAGCAGTTGGACTAGCGGTCCCCACTACGAGCAGTACTTC. Translating it yields CASSWTSGPHYEQYF.

J is TRBJ2-5 and V is TRBV4-1; TRBD2 might be the D (5 bases). The V end lost 1 base, the J end lost 5 bases, and 14 bases lay between the germline ends. Looked up from germline, CDR1 is MGHRA and CDR2 is YSYEKL. CDR3 length: 15 residues. CDR3 DNA sequence: TGCGCCAGCAGCCAAGGGTCAGGAGCGGCGGAGACCCAGTACTTC. Protein product: CASSQGSGAAETQYF.

This chain connects TRBV27 to TRBJ2-3, with 12 bases fitting TRBD1. The germline V gene has CDR1 MNHEY and CDR2 SMNVEV (reference sequence). With 8 bases clipped from V and 4 bases from J, the junction kept 7 bases outside the gene matches. This CDR3 spans 15 amino acids. CDR3 in DNA: TGTGCCAGCGGGGGGACAGGGGGCATCGCAGATACGCAGTATTTT. This encodes CASGGTGGIADTQYF.

This clone was observed once. This rearrangement joins TRBV7-8 to TRBJ1-6; 11 bases are shared with TRBD1. V was pared by 2 bases and J by 4 bases, with 4 bases of the junction left unmatched. The CDR3 is 17 amino acids. Germline CDR1 SGHVS, CDR2 FQNEAQ. The CDR3 loop reads CASSLTGTGGYNSPLHF. The DNA of the CDR3 is TGTGCCAGCAGCTTAACCGGGACAGGGGGATATAATTCACCCCTCCACTTT.

The chain employs TRBV7-2 and TRBJ2-1; TRBD1 agrees at 9 bases. Germline V lookup: CDR1 SGHTA, CDR2 FQGNSA. V was pared by 2 bases and J by 6 bases, with 8 bases of the junction left unmatched. This CDR3 has 16 amino acids. DNA for the CDR3: TGTGCCAGCAGCTTACACGCCGGGACAGGGACCAATGAGCAGTTCTTC. This gives the protein CASSLHAGTGTNEQFF.

The V gene is TRBV28, the J gene TRBJ2-3, with 11 bases that match TRBD2. This CDR3 has 14 residues. The trim removed 10 bases at V and 1 base at J, leaving 4 bases unmatched. CDR1 is MDHEN and CDR2 is SYDVKM in the germline V gene. CDR3 sequence (DNA): TGTGCCACCCAGGGACTAGCGGGCACAGATACGCAGTATTTT. Translating it yields CATQGLAGTDTQYF.

This chain connects TRBV19 to TRBJ1-2; 8 bases align to TRBD1. V dropped 6 bases and J dropped 5; count of bases not matched to a gene: 17. The V gene's germline CDR1 is LNHDA and CDR2 SQIVND (reference sequence). The CDR3 length is 17 residues. The CDR3: CASSQSRRQGLRYGYTF. CDR3 bases: TGTGCCAGTAGCCAGTCCCGGCGACAGGGGCTTCGGTATGGCTACACCTTC. Full variable domain (outside the CDR3, taken from reference TRBV19 and TRBJ1-2): DGGITQSPKYLFRKEGQNVTLSCEQNLNHDAMYWYRQDPGQGLRLIYYSQIVNDFQKGDIAEGYSVSREKKESFPLTVTSAQKNPTAFYLCASSQSRRQGLRYGYTFGSGTRLTVV.

This clone was found a few times. This rearrangement joins TRBV6-5 to TRBJ2-1; possibly TRBD1 or TRBD2 for D (6 bases each). V was trimmed by 5 bases and J by 9 bases, leaving 11 bases between them. The CDR3 runs 12 residues. CDR1 is MNHEY and CDR2 is SVGAGI in the germline V gene. CDR3 protein: CASSGGPVEQFF. DNA for the CDR3: TGTGCCAGCAGTGGGGGGCCGGTTGAGCAGTTCTTC.

The chain combines TRBV28 with TRBJ2-7; D possibly uses TRBD1 or TRBD2 (5 bases each). The CDR3 is 12 amino acids. CDR1 and CDR2 from the germline V gene are MDHEN and SYDVKM. V lost 8 bases and J lost 3, with 11 bases in between. The CDR3 DNA reads as TGTGCCAGCGGGGACCACGACTACGAGCAGTACTTC. Translating gives CASGDHDYEQYF.

This clone was found once. The chain couples TRBV28 to TRBJ2-7; D remains unclear. Trimming pared 5 bases from V and 2 bases from J, leaving 19 bases between. This CDR3 is 16 amino acids long. Germline-derived CDR1 and CDR2 are MDHEN and SYDVKM. For the CDR3, the DNA is TGTGCCAGCAGTCAACCACCGACTCGCCCACCCTACGAGCAGTACTTC. Translated, it gives CASSQPPTRPPYEQYF.

This clone was seen more than once but under ten times. CDR3 region: CSVERGDRSEAFF. CDR3 nucleotides: TGCAGCGTCGAGCGGGGGGATCGATCTGAAGCTTTCTTT. The chain has TRBV29-1 and TRBJ1-1; D may be TRBD1 (5 bases). The CDR3 runs to 13 residues. V was trimmed by 6 bases and J by 6 bases, leaving 17 bases between them. Germline CDR1 is SQVTM and CDR2 is ANQGSEA. Supplemented by reference TRBV29-1 and TRBJ1-1, the full variable domain reads SAVISQKPSRDICQRGTSLTIQCQVDSQVTMMFWYRQQPGQSLTLIATANQGSEATYESGFVIDKFPISRPNLTFSTLTVSNMSPEDSSIYLCSVERGDRSEAFFGQGTRLTVV.

This rearrangement joins TRBV11-3 to TRBJ2-2; tentative D call: TRBD1 (6 bases). The CDR3 contains 14 residues. The germline V gene encodes CDR1 SGHNT and CDR2 YENEEA. Trimming pared 1 base from V and 7 bases from J, leaving 10 bases between. CDR3 protein: CASSLGTAGGELFF. The CDR3 nucleotides read TGTGCCAGCAGCTTAGGGACAGCAGGCGGGGAGCTGTTTTTT.

The chain carries TRBV7-9 and TRBJ2-3, with TRBD2 as a possible D gene (5 bases). Germline V lookup: CDR1 SEHNR, CDR2 FQNEAQ (reference sequence). The V end lost 3 bases, the J end lost 6 bases, and 16 bases lay between the germline ends. This CDR3 region has 15 residues. CDR3 DNA sequence: TGTGCCAGCAGCTTTGACCGAGGTCGCGGGGATACGCAGTATTTT. Translated: CASSFDRGRGDTQYF.

This clone was seen just once. The CDR3 coding sequence is TGTGCCAGCAGTTTGTATAGCGGGAAGTACGGTTTAGGGGAGCTGTTTTTT. Its translation is CASSLYSGKYGLGELFF. This chain connects TRBV28 to TRBJ2-2; 8 nucleotides line up with TRBD2. This CDR3 has 17 residues. The V and J ends lost 3 bases and 8 bases, in that order; junction bases with no gene match: 14. Germline V lookup: CDR1 MDHEN, CDR2 SYDVKM.

In nucleotides, the CDR3 is TGTGCCAGCAGCGTAGCCGGGGAGCTGTTTTTT. Translating it yields CASSVAGELFF. The rearrangement links TRBV9 to TRBJ2-2; D gene unclear. Trimming pared 0 bases from V and 6 bases from J, leaving 0 bases between. Germline V gene sequence: CDR1 SGDLS, CDR2 YYNGEE. The CDR3 is 11 amino acids.

The chain uses TRBV7-9 and TRBJ2-7; D is unclear. V was shortened by 2 bases and J by 5 bases, with 13 bases between the two germline ends. The germline V gene encodes CDR1 SEHNR and CDR2 FQNEAQ (reference sequence). The CDR3 has 14 amino acids. DNA for the CDR3: TGTGCCAGCAGCTTAAACCAACCTCGGGACGAGCAGTACTTC. Its protein is CASSLNQPRDEQYF.

This chain connects TRBV7-9 to TRBJ2-2; D remains unclear. Trimming left V 1 base short and J 1 base short, with 10 bases between. Germline V gene lookup returns CDR1 SEHNR and CDR2 FQNEAQ (reference sequence). The CDR3 covers 16 residues. CDR3 protein: CASSLVQPLNTGELFF. The CDR3 nucleotides are TGTGCCAGCAGCTTAGTACAGCCCCTGAACACCGGGGAGCTGTTTTTT.

The chain combines TRBV10-3 with TRBJ2-3; 11 bases match TRBD2. Germline assignment: CDR1 ENHRY and CDR2 SYGVKD. The CDR3 sequence is 17 residues long. With V trimmed by 3 bases and J by 2 bases, 7 bases remained unmatched. CDR3: CAISESLAGGLTDTQYF. The CDR3 nucleotides read TGTGCCATCAGTGAATCGCTAGCGGGAGGCCTCACAGATACGCAGTATTTT.

J is TRBJ1-1 and V is TRBV15; D is unresolved. The ends were cut back, 0 bases at V and 3 bases at J, with 17 bases in the middle. The CDR3 consists of 17 residues. Germline CDR1 and CDR2: LNHNV and YYDKDF (reference sequence). Here the CDR3 reads CATSREFRGGSDTEAFF. The CDR3, as DNA: TGTGCCACCAGCAGAGAATTCCGGGGAGGGTCGGACACTGAAGCTTTCTTT.

V is TRBV9 and J is TRBJ1-6; 7 nucleotides match TRBD1. The CDR3 covers 15 residues. The V and J ends lost 4 bases and 5 bases, in that order; junction bases with no gene match: 6. CDR1 SGDLS and CDR2 YYNGEE come from the germline V gene. CDR3: CASSPGTVNNSPLHF. The DNA for the CDR3 is TGTGCCAGCAGCCCCGGGACAGTAAATAATTCACCCCTCCACTTT. Based on the CDR3 plus reference TRBV9 and TRBJ1-6, the full variable domain is DSGVTQTPKHLITATGQRVTLRCSPRSGDLSVYWYQQSLDQGLQFLIQYYNGEERAKGNILERFSAQQFPDLHSELNLSSLELGDSALYFCASSPGTVNNSPLHFGNGTRLTVT.

This rearrangement joins TRBV12-5 to TRBJ2-3; D gene uncertain. This CDR3 has 18 amino acids. Trimming pared 5 bases from V and 0 bases from J, leaving 21 bases between. CDR1 is LGHNT and CDR2 is FRNRAP in the germline V gene. The CDR3 here is CASGPSTAWLGSTDTQYF. The CDR3 nucleotides are TGTGCTAGTGGTCCCAGTACTGCTTGGCTGGGGAGCACAGATACGCAGTATTTT.

The chain employs TRBV7-2 and TRBJ2-3, with 14 nucleotides matching TRBD2. The germline CDR1 and CDR2 sequences are SGHTA and FQGNSA. The CDR3 totals 18 residues. J was trimmed by 0 bases and V by 3 bases; bases with no gene match: 5. CDR3 coding DNA: TGTGCCAGCAGCTTGGCCTGGACTAGCGGGGGGAGCACAGATACGCAGTATTTT. Translating it yields CASSLAWTSGGSTDTQYF.

This clone was picked up one time. V is TRBV11-3 and J is TRBJ2-5; D is unresolved. This CDR3 region has 17 residues. V was shortened by 1 base and J by 0 bases, with 15 bases between the two germline ends. From germline, CDR1 is SGHNT and CDR2 YENEEA. The chain's CDR3 is CASSLGTIRDNQETQYF. As DNA, the CDR3 is TGTGCCAGCAGCTTAGGAACGATCCGAGACAACCAAGAGACCCAGTACTTC.

CDR3 residues: CASSQGTGAGSDTQYF. The CDR3 nucleotides read TGCGCCAGCAGCCAAGGGACAGGGGCCGGCTCAGATACGCAGTATTTT. The genes are TRBV4-3 and TRBJ2-3; TRBD1 matches 9 bases. The CDR3 runs 16 residues. Losses at the gene ends were 1 base for V and 4 bases for J; bases not matched to a gene: 6. Germline lookup yields CDR1 LGHNA and CDR2 YSLEER.

V is TRBV30 and J is TRBJ1-2, with unresolved D. V lost 5 bases to trimming and J lost 6 bases, with 13 bases between them. This CDR3 is 12 amino acids long. Germline V gives CDR1 GTSNPN, CDR2 SVGIG (reference sequence). The CDR3 is CAWGEERDGYTF. The CDR3 DNA follows: TGTGCCTGGGGGGAGGAGCGAGATGGCTACACCTTC. The full variable domain, its missing parts supplied by reference TRBV30 and TRBJ1-2, is SQTIHQWPATLVQPVGSPLSLECTVEGTSNPNLYWYRQAAGRGLQLLFYSVGIGQISSEVPQNLSASRPQDRQFILSSKKLLLSDSGFYLCAWGEERDGYTFGSGTRLTVV.